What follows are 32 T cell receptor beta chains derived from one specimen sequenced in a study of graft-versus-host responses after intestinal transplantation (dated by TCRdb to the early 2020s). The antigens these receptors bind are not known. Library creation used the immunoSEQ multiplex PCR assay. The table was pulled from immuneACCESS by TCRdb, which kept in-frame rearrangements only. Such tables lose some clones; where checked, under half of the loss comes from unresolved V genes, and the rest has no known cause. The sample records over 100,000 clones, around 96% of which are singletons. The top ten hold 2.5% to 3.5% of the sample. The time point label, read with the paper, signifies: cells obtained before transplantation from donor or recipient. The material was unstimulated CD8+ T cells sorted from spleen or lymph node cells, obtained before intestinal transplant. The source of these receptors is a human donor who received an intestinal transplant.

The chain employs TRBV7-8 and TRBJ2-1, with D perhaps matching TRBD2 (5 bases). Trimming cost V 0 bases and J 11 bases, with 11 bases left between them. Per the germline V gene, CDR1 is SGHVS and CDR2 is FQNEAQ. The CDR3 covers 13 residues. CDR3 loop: CASSLAPFGKQFF. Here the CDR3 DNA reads TGTGCCAGCAGCTTAGCGCCGTTCGGGAAGCAGTTCTTC.

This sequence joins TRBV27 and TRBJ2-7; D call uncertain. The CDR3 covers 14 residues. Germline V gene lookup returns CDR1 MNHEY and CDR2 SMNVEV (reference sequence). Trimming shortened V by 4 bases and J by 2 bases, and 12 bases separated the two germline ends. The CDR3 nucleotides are TGTGCCAGCAGTTCAACACCACGAACCTACGAGCAGTACTTC. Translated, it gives CASSSTPRTYEQYF.

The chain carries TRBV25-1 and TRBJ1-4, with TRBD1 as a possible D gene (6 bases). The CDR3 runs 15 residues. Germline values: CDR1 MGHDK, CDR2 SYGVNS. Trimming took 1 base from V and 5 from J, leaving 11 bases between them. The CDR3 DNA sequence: TGTGCCAGCAGTGAATGGGGGGCAGGAAATGAAAAACTGTTTTTT. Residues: CASSEWGAGNEKLFF.

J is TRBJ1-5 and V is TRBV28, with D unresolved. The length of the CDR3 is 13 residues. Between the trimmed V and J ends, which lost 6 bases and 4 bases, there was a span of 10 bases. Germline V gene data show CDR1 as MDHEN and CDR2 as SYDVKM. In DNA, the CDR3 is TGTGCCAGCAGCCCTACGGGGAATCAGCCCCAGCATTTT. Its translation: CASSPTGNQPQHF.

This chain's CDR3 is CASSRREGGNQPQHF. The DNA for the CDR3 is TGTGCCAGCAGCAGAAGGGAGGGGGGCAATCAGCCCCAGCATTTT. The chain recombines TRBV7-6 with TRBJ1-5; D may be TRBD1 (6 bases). V lost 5 bases to trimming and J lost 2 bases, with 13 bases between them. Germline V CDR1 and CDR2: SGHVS, FNYEAQ. The CDR3 is made up of 15 amino acids.

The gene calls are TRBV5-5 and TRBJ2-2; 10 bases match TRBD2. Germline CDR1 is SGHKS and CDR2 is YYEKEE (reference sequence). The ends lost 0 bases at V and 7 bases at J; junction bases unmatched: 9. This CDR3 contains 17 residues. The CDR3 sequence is CASSLAGLAGAFGELFF. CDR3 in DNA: TGTGCCAGCAGCTTGGCCGGTCTAGCGGGAGCGTTCGGGGAGCTGTTTTTT. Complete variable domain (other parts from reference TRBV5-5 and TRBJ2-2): DAGVTQSPTHLIKTRGQQVTLRCSPISGHKSVSWYQQVLGQGPQFIFQYYEKEERGRGNFPDRFSARQFPNYSSELNVNALLLGDSALYLCASSLAGLAGAFGELFFGEGSRLTVL.

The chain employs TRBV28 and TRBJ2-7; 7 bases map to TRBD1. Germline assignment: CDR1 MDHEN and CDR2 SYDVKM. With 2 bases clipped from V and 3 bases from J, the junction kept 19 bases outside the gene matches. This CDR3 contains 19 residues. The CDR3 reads CASSLIPPKRGRILYEQYF. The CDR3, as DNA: TGTGCCAGCAGTTTAATTCCCCCCAAGAGGGGGCGAATCCTCTACGAGCAGTACTTC.

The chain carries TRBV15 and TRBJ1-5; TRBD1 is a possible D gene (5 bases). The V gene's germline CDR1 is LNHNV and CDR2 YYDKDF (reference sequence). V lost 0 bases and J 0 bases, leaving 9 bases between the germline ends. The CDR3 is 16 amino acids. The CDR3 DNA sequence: TGTGCCACCAGCAGAGATCGGGGGTATAGCAATCAGCCCCAGCATTTT. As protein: CATSRDRGYSNQPQHF.

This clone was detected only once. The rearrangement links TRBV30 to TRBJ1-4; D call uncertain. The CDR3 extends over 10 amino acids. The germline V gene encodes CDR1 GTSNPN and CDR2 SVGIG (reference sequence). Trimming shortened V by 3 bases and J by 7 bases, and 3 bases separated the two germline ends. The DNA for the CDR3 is TGTGCCTGGAGGGGTGAAAAACTGTTTTTT. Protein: CAWRGEKLFF.

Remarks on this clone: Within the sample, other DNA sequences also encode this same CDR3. The CDR3 nucleotides read TGTGCCAGCAGCCCTCGACTAGCGGGAGGGAATGAGCAGTTCTTC. Protein: CASSPRLAGGNEQFF. The chain uses TRBV9 and TRBJ2-1, with TRBD2 matching 14 bases. CDR1 and CDR2 from the germline V gene are SGDLS and YYNGEE. Trimming removed 4 bases from V and 7 bases from J; junction bases left unmatched: 4. CDR3 length: 15 residues.

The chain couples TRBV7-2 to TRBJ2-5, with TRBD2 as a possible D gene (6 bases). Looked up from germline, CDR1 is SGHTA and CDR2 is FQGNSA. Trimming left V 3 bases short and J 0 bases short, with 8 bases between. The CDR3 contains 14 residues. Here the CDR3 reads CASSFRDYQETQYF. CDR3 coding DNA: TGTGCCAGCAGCTTCCGGGACTACCAAGAGACCCAGTACTTC.

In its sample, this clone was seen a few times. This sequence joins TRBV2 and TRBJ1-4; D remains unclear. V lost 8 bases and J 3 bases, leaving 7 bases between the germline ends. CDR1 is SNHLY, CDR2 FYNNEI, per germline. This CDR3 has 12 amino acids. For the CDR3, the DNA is TGTGCCAGCGTAGCCTCTAATGAAAAACTGTTTTTT. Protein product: CASVASNEKLFF.

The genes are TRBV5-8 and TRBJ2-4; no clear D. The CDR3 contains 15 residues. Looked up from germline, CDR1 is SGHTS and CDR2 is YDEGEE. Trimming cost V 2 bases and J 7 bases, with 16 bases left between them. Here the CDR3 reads CASSFGVPETNIQYF. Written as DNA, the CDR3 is TGTGCCAGCAGCTTTGGTGTACCCGAGACTAACATTCAGTACTTC.

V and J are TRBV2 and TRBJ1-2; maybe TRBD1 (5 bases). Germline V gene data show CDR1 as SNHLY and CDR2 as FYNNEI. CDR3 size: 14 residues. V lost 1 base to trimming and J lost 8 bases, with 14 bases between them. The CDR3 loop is CASSEVQGLGGYTF. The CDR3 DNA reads TGTGCCAGCAGTGAAGTTCAGGGTTTGGGGGGCTACACCTTC.

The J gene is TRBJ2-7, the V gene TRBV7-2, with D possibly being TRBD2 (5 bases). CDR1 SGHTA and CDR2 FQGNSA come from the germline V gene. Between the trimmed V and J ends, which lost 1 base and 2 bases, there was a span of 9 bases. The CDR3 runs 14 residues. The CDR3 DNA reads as TGTGCCAGCAGCTTAGGAGGGTCCACCTACGAGCAGTACTTC. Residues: CASSLGGSTYEQYF.

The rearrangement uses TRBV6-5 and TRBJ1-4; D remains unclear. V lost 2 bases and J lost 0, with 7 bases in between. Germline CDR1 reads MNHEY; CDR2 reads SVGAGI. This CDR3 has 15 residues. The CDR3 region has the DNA TGTGCCAGCAGTTACACCCCATCAACTAATGAAAAACTGTTTTTT. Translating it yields CASSYTPSTNEKLFF.

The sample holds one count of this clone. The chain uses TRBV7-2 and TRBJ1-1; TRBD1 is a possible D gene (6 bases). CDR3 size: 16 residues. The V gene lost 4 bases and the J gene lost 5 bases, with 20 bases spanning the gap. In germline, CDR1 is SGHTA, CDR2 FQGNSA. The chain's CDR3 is CASSSPRTAGWTEAFF. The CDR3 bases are TGTGCCAGCAGCTCTCCCCGGACAGCGGGTTGGACTGAAGCTTTCTTT.

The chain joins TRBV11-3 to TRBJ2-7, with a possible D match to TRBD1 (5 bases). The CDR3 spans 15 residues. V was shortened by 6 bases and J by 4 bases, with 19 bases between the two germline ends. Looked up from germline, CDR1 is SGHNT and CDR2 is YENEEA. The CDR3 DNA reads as TGTGCCAGCAGTCTAGGGCACGCAGGGCTATACGAGCAGTACTTC. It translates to CASSLGHAGLYEQYF.

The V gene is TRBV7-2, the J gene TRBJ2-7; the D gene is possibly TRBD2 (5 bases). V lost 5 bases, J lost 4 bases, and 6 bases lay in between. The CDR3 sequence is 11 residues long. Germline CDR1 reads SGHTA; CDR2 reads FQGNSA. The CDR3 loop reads CASSPGYEQYF. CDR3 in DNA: TGTGCCAGCAGCCCGGGGTACGAGCAGTACTTC.

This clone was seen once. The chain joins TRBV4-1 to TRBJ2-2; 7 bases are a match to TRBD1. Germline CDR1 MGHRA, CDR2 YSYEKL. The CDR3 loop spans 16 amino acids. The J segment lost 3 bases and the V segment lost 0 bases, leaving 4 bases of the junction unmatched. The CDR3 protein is CASSQDRQGDTGELFF. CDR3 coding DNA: TGCGCCAGCAGCCAAGATCGACAGGGTGACACCGGGGAGCTGTTTTTT.

This chain's CDR3 is CAISPETGNTIYF. The CDR3 DNA reads TGTGCCATCTCACCGGAGACTGGAAACACCATATATTTT. The chain uses TRBV15 and TRBJ1-3; D is ambiguous. Germline values: CDR1 LNHNV, CDR2 YYDKDF (reference sequence). V lost 10 bases and J 2 bases, leaving 12 bases between the germline ends. This CDR3 is built from 13 residues.

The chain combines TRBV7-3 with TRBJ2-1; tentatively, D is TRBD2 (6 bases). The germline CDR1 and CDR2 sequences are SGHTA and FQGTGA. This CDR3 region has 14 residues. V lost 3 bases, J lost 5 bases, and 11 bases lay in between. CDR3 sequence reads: CASSFGTSDNEQFF. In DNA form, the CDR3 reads TGTGCCAGCAGCTTTGGGACTTCCGACAATGAGCAGTTCTTC.

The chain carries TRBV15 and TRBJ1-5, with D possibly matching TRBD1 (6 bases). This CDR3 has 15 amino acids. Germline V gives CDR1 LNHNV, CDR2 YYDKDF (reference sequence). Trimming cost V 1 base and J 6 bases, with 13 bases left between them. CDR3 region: CATSRAQGTAQPQHF. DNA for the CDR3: TGTGCCACCAGCAGAGCTCAGGGGACGGCTCAGCCCCAGCATTTT.

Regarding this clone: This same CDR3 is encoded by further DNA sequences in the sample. This CDR3 reads CASSVVERGYNEQFF. In DNA, the CDR3 is TGTGCCAGCAGCGTAGTGGAGCGGGGGTACAATGAGCAGTTCTTC. This sequence joins TRBV9 and TRBJ2-1; 8 bases agree with TRBD2. From germline, CDR1 is SGDLS and CDR2 YYNGEE. The CDR3 runs to 15 residues. Germline trimming cut 0 bases from V and 4 bases from J; bases unmatched to any gene: 3. Using reference TRBV9 and TRBJ2-1 for the parts outside the CDR3, the full variable domain is DSGVTQTPKHLITATGQRVTLRCSPRSGDLSVYWYQQSLDQGLQFLIQYYNGEERAKGNILERFSAQQFPDLHSELNLSSLELGDSALYFCASSVVERGYNEQFFGPGTRLTVL.

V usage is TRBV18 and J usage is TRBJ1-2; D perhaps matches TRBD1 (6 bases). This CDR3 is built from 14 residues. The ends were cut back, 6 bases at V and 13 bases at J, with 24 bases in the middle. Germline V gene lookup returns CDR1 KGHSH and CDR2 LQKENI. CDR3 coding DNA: TGTGCCAGCTCCCCCCCCCTCCGACAGGCCTGGGCCACCTTC. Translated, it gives CASSPPLRQAWATF.

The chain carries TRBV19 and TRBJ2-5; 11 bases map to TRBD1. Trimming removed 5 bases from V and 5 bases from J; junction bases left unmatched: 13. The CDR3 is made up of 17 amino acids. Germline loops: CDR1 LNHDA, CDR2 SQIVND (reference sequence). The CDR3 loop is CASSHFPWTGGEETQYF. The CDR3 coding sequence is TGTGCCAGTAGTCATTTCCCGTGGACAGGGGGCGAGGAGACCCAGTACTTC. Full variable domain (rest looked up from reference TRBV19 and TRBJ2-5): DGGITQSPKYLFRKEGQNVTLSCEQNLNHDAMYWYRQDPGQGLRLIYYSQIVNDFQKGDIAEGYSVSREKKESFPLTVTSAQKNPTAFYLCASSHFPWTGGEETQYFGPGTRLLVL.

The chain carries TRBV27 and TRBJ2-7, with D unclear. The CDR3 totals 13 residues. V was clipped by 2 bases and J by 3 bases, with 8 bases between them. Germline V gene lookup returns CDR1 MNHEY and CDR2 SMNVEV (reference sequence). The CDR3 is CASSLGNSYEQYF. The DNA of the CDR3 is TGTGCCAGCAGTTTAGGGAACAGCTACGAGCAGTACTTC.

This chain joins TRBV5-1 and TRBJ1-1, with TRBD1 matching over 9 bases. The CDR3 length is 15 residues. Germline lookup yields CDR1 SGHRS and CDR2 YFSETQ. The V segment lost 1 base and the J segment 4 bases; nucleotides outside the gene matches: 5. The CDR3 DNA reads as TGCGCCAGCAGCTTGCTCGGACAGGGGAGCACTGAAGCTTTCTTT. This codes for CASSLLGQGSTEAFF.

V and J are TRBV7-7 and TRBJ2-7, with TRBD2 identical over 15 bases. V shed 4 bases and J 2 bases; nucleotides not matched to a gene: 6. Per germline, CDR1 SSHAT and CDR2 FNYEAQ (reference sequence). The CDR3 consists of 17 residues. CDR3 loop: CASSSKGTSGRPYEQYF. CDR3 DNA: TGTGCCAGCAGCTCAAAAGGGACTAGCGGGAGGCCCTACGAGCAGTACTTC.

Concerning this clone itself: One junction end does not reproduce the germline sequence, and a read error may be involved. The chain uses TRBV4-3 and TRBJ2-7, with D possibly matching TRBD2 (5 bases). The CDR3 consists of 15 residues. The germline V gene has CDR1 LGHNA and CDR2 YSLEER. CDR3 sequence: CASSEEYEGPYEQYF. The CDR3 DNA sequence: TGCGCCAGCAGCGAAGAATATGAGGGCCCCTACGAGCAGTACTTC.

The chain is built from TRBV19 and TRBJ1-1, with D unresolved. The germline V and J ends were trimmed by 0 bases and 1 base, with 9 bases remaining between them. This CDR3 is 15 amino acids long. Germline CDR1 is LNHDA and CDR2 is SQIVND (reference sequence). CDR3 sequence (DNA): TGTGCCAGTAGTATAGATCATGAAGCGAACACTGAAGCTTTCTTT. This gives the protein CASSIDHEANTEAFF.

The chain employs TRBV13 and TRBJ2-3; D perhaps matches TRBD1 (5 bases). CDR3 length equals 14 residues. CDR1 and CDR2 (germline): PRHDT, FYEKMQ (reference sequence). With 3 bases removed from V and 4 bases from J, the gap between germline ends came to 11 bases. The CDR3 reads CASSFRLTADTQYF. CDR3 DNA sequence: TGTGCCAGCAGCTTCCGCTTGACAGCAGATACGCAGTATTTT.